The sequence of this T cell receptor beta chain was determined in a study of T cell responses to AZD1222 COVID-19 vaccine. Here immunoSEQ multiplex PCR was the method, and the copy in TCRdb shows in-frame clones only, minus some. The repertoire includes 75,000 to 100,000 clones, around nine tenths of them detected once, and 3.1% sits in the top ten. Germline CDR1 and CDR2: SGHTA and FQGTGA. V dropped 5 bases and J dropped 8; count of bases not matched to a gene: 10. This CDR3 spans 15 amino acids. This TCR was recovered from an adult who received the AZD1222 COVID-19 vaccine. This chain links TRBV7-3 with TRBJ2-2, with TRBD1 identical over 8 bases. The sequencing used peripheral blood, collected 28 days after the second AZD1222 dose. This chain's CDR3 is CASSRTGTLGGELFF. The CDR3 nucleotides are TGTGCCAGCAGCCGGACAGGGACACTGGGTGGGGAGCTGTTTTTT.